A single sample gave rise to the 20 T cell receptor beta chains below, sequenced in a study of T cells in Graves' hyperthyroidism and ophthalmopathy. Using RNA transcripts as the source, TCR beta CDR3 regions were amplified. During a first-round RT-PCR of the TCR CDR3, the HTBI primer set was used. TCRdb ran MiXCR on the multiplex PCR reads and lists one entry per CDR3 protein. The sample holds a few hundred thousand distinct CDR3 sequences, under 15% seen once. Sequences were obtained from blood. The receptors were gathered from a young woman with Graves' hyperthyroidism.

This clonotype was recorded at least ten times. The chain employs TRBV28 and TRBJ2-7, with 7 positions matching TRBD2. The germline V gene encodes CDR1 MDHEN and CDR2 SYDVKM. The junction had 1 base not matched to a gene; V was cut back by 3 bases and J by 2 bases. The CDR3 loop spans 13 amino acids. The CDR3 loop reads CASSFRGAYEQYF. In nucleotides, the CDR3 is TGTGCCAGCAGTTTTCGGGGGGCCTACGAGCAGTACTTC.

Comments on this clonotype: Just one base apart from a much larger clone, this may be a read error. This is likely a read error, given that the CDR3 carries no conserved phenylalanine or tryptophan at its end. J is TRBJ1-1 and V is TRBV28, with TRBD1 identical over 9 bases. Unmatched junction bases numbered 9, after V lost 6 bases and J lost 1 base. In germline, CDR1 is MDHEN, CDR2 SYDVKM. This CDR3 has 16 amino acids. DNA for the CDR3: TGTGCCAGCAGATCCTGGACAGGGGCGTCGAACACTGAAGCTTTCTCT. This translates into CASRSWTGASNTEAFS.

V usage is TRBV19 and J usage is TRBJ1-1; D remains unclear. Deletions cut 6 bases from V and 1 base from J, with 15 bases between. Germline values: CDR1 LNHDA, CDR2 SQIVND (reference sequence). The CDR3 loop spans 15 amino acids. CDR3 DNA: TGTGCCAGTAGCTTGATGGCGCGGGAGAACACTGAAGCTTTCTTT. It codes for CASSLMARENTEAFF. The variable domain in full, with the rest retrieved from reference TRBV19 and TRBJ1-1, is DGGITQSPKYLFRKEGQNVTLSCEQNLNHDAMYWYRQDPGQGLRLIYYSQIVNDFQKGDIAEGYSVSREKKESFPLTVTSAQKNPTAFYLCASSLMARENTEAFFGQGTRLTVV.

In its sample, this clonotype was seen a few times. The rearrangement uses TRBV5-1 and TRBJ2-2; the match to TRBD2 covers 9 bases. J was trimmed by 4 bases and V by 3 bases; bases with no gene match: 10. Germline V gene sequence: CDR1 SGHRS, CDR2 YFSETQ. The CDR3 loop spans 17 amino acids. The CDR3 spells CASSSGPAGGITGELFF. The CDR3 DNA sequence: TGCGCCAGCAGCTCGGGACCCGCGGGAGGGATCACCGGGGAGCTGTTTTTT.

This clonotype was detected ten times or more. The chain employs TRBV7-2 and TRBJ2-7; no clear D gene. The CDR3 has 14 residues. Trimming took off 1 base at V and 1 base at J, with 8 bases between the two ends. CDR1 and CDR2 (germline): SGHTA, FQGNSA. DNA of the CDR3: TGTGCCAGCAGCTTAGGGGAAAAATCCTACGAGCAGTACTTC. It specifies CASSLGEKSYEQYF.

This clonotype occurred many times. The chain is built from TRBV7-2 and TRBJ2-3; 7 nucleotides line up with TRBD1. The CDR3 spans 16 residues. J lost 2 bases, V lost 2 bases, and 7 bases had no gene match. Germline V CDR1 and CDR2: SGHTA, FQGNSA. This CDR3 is CASSLMGQSYTDTQYF. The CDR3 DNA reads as TGTGCCAGCAGCTTAATGGGACAGTCCTACACAGATACGCAGTATTTT.

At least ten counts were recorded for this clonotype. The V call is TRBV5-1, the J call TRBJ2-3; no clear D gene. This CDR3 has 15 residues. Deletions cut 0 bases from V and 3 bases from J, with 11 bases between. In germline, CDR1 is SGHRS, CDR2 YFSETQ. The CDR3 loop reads CASSLDSGMTDTQYF. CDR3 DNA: TGCGCCAGCAGCTTGGATTCCGGAATGACAGATACGCAGTATTTT.

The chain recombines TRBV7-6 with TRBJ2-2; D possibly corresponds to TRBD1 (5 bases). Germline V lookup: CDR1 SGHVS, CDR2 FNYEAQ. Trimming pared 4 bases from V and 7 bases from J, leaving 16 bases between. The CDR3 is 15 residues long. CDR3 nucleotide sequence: TGTGCCAGCAGCTCCGGACAAAACAGGATCGGGGAGCTGTTTTTT. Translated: CASSSGQNRIGELFF. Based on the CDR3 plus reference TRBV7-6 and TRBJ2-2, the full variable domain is GAGVSQSPRYKVTKRGQDVALRCDPISGHVSLYWYRQALGQGPEFLTYFNYEAQQDKSGLPNDRFSAERPEGSISTLTIQRTEQRDSAMYRCASSSGQNRIGELFFGEGSRLTVL.

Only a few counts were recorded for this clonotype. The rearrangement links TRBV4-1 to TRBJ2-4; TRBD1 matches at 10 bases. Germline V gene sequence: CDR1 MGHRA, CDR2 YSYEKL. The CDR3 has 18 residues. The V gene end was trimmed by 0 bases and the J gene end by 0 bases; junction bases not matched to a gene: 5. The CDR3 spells CASSQESGTGVAKNIQYF. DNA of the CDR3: TGCGCCAGCAGCCAAGAATCAGGGACAGGGGTAGCCAAAAACATTCAGTACTTC.

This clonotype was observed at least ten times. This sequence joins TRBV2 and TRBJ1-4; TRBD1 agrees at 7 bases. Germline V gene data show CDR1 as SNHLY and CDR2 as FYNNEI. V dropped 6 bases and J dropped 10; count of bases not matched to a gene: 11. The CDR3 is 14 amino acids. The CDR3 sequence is CASRLDRAPGKLFF. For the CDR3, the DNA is TGTGCCAGCAGGCTCGACAGGGCCCCTGGAAAACTGTTTTTT.

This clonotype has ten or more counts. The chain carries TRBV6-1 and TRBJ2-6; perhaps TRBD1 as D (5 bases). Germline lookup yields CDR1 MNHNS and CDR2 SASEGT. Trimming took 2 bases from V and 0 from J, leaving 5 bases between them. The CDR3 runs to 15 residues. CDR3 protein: CASSEQGSGANVLTF. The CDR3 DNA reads TGTGCCAGCAGTGAACAGGGCTCTGGGGCCAACGTCCTGACTTTC.

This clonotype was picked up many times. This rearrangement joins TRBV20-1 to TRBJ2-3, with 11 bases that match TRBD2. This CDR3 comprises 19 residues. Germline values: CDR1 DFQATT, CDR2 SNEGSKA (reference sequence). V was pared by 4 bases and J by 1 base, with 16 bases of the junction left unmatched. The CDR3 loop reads CSAKVLAGGEYKGTDTQYF. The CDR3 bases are TGCAGTGCTAAAGTCCTAGCGGGAGGTGAATATAAGGGCACAGATACGCAGTATTTT.

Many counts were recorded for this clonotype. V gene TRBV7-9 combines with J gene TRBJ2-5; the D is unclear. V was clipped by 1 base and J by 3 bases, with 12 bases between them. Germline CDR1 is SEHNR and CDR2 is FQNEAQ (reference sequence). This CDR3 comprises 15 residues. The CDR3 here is CASSLGSAHKETQYF. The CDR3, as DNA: TGTGCCAGCAGCTTAGGGTCGGCACATAAAGAGACCCAGTACTTC.

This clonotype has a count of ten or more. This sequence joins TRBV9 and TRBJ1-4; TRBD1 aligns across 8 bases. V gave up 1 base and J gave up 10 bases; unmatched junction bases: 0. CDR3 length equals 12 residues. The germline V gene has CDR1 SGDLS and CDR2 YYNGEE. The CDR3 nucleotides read TGTGCCAGCAGCGTAACAGGGGGAAAACTGTTTTTT. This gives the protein CASSVTGGKLFF.

Written as DNA, the CDR3 is TGTGCCAGCAGTGCGCGACTCGGGACAGGGGGGGATGGCTACACCTTC. This sequence encodes CASSARLGTGGDGYTF. This chain links TRBV6-1 with TRBJ1-2, with 11 bases fitting TRBD1. Germline trimming cut 4 bases from V and 6 bases from J; bases unmatched to any gene: 10. This CDR3 region has 16 residues. From germline, CDR1 is MNHNS and CDR2 SASEGT.

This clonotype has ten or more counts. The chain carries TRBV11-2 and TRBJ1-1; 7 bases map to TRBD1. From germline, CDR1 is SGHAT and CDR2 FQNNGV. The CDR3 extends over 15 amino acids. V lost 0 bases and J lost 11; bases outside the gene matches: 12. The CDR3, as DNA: TGTGCCAGCAGCTTAGATCGCTTGGGACAGTTGGAGGCTTTCTTT. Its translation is CASSLDRLGQLEAFF.

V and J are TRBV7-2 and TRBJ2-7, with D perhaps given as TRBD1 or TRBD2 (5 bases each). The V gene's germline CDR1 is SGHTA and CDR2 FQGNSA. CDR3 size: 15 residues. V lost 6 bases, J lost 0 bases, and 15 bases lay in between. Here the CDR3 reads CASSLSPGTSYEQYF. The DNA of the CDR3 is TGTGCCAGCAGTTTAAGTCCAGGGACCTCCTACGAGCAGTACTTC.

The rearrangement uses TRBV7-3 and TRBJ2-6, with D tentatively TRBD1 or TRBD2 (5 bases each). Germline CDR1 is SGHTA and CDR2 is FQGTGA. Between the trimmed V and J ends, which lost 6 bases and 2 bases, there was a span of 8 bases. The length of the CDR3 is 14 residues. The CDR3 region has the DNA TGTGCCAGCAGTATGGGGGCTGGGGCCAACGTCCTGACTTTC. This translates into CASSMGAGANVLTF.

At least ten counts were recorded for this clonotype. The CDR3 nucleotides read TGTGCCAGCAGTTTGGGTGGGTCACTGGGCGAGCAGTACTTC. Amino acid sequence: CASSLGGSLGEQYF. The chain carries TRBV12-3 or TRBV12-4 and TRBJ2-7, with D unclear. The CDR3 has 14 residues. V was pared by 3 bases and J by 6 bases, with 15 bases between.

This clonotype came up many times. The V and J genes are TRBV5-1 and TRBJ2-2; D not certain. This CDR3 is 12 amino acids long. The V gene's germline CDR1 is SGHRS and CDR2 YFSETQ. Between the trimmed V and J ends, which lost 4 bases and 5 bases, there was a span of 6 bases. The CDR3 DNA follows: TGCGCCAGCAGCCGGTGGACCGGGGAGCTGTTTTTT. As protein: CASSRWTGELFF.